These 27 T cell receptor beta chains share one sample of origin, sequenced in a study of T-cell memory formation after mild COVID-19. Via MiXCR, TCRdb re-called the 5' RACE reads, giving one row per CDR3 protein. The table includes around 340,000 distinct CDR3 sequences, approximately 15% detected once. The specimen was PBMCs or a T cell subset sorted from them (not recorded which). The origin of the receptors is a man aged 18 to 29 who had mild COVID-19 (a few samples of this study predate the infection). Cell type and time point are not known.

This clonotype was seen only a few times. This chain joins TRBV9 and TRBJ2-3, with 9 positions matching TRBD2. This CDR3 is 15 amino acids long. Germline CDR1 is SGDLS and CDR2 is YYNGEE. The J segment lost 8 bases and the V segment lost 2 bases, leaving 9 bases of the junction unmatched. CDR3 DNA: TGTGCCAGCAGCGTCCAGCGGGGGGACCAGGGTACGCAGTATTTT. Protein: CASSVQRGDQGTQYF.

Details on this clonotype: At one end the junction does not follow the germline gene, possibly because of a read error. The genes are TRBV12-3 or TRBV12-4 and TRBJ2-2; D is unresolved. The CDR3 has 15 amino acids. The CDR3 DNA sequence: TGTGCCAGCACCCTGTTGGCCACTACCACCGTGGAGCTGTTTTTT. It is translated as CASTLLATTTVELFF.

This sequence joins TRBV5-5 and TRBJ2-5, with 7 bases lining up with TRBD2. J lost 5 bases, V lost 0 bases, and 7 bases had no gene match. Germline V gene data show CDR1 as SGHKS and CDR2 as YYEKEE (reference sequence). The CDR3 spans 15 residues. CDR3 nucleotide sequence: TGTGCCAGCAGCTTGGCCCGGACTAGTAGTGAGACCCAGTACTTC. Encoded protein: CASSLARTSSETQYF.

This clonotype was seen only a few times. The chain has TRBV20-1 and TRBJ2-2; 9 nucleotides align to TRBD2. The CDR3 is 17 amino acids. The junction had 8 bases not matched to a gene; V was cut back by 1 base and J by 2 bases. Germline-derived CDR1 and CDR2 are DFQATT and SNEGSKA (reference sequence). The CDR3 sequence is CSARGGLAGQNTGELFF. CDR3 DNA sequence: TGCAGTGCTAGAGGGGGCCTAGCGGGGCAAAACACCGGGGAGCTGTTTTTT.

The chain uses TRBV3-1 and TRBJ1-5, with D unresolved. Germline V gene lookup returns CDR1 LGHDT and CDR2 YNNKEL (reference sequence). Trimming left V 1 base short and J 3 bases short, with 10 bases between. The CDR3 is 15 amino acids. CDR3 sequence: CASSQGVGYNQPQHF. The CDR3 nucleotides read TGTGCCAGCAGCCAAGGCGTAGGTTACAATCAGCCCCAGCATTTT.

In nucleotides, the CDR3 is TGTGCCAGCACCCTTGGAATGGGTGGTGCCACCGGGGAGCTGTTTTTT. Its protein is CASTLGMGGATGELFF. J is TRBJ2-2 and V is TRBV7-3; D remains ambiguous. The CDR3 is 16 residues long. The V end lost 7 bases, the J end lost 4 bases, and 19 bases lay between the germline ends. Germline assignment: CDR1 SGHTA and CDR2 FQGTGA.

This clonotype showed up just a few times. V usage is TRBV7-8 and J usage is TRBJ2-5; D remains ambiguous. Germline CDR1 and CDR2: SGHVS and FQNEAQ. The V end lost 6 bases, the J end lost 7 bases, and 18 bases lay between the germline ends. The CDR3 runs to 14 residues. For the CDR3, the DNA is TGTGCCAGCAGACCTCAGCCCGCCCTCGTGACCCAGTACTTC. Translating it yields CASRPQPALVTQYF.

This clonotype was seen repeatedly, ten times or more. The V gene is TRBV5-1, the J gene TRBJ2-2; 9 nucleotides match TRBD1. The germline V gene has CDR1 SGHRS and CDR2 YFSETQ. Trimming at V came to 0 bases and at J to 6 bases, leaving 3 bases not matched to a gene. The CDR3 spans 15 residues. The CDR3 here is CASSLDRGRSGELFF. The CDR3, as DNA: TGCGCCAGCAGCTTGGACAGGGGGCGATCCGGGGAGCTGTTTTTT.

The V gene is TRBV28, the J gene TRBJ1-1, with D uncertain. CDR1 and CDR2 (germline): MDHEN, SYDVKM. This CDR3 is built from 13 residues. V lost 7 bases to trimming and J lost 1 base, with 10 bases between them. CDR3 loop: CASTRPRNTEAFF. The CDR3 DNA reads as TGTGCCAGCACCAGGCCTAGGAACACTGAAGCTTTCTTT.

CDR3 nucleotides: TGTGCCAGCAGGGTGGACAGGGCCAGCGAGACCCAGTACTTC. Its translation is CASRVDRASETQYF. The chain carries TRBV7-2 and TRBJ2-5; 8 bases align to TRBD1. CDR3 length equals 14 residues. Per the germline V gene, CDR1 is SGHTA and CDR2 is FQGNSA. The V and J ends lost 6 bases and 5 bases, in that order; junction bases with no gene match: 8.

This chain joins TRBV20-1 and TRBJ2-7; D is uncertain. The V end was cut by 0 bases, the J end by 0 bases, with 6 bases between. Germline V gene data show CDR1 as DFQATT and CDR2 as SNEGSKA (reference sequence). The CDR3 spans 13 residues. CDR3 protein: CSAREGNSYEQYF. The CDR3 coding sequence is TGCAGTGCTAGAGAAGGGAACTCCTACGAGCAGTACTTC.

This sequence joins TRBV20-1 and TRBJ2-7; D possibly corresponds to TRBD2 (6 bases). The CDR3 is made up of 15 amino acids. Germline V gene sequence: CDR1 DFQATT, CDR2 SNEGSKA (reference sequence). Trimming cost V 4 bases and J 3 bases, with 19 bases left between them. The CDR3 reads CSATPIIGGIYEQYF. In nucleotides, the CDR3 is TGCAGTGCTACCCCCATTATTGGGGGGATCTACGAGCAGTACTTC.

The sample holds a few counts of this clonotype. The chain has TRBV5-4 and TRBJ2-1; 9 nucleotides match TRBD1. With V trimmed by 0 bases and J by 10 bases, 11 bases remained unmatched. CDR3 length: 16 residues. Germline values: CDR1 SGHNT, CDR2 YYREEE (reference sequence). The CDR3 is CASSLGGGQGRAEQFF. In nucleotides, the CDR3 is TGTGCCAGCAGCTTGGGAGGGGGACAGGGACGGGCGGAGCAGTTCTTC.

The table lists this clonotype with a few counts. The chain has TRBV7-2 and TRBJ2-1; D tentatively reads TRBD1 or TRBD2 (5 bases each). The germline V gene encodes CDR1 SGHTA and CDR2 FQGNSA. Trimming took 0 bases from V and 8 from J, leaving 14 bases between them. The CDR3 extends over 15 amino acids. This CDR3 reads CASSLAREGIDEQFF. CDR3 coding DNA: TGTGCCAGCAGCTTAGCGCGAGAGGGGATCGATGAGCAGTTCTTC.

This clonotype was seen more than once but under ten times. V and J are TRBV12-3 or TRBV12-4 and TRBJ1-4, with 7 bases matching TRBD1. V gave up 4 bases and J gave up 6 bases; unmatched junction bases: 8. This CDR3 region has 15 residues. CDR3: CASSSETGRYEKLFF. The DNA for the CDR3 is TGTGCCAGCAGTTCCGAGACAGGGCGTTATGAAAAACTGTTTTTT.

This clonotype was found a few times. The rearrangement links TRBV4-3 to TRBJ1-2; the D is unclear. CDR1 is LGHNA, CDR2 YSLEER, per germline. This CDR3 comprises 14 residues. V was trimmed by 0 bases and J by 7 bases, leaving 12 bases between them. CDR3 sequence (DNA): TGCGCCAGCAGCCAAGAATCCGTCCAGGTTGGCTACACCTTC. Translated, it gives CASSQESVQVGYTF.

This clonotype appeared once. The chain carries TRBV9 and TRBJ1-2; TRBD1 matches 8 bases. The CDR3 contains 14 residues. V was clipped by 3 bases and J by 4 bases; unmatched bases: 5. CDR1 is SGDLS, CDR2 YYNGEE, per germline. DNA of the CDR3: TGTGCCAGCAGCGGCCCAGGGGGCGGCTATGGCTACACCTTC. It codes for CASSGPGGGYGYTF.

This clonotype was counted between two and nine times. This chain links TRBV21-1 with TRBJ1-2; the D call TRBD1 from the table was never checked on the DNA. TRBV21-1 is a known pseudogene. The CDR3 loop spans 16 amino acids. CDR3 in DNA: TGTGCCAGCAGCAAAGCAACTTCCCCTGAGGACTATGGCTACACCTTC. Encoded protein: CASSKATSPEDYGYTF.

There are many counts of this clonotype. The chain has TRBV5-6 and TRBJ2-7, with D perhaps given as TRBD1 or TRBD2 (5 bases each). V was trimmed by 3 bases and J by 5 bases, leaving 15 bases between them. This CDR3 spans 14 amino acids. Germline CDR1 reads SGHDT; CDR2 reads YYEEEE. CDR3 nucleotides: TGTGCCAGCAGCTCTCTTCAGGGAGTAGACGAGCAGTACGTC. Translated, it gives CASSSLQGVDEQYV.

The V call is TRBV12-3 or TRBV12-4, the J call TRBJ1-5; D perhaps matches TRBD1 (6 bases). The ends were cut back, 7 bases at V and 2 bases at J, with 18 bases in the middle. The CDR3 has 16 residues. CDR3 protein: CASTTGISYGNQPQHF. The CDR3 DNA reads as TGTGCCAGCACCACAGGGATTTCATACGGCAATCAGCCCCAGCATTTT.

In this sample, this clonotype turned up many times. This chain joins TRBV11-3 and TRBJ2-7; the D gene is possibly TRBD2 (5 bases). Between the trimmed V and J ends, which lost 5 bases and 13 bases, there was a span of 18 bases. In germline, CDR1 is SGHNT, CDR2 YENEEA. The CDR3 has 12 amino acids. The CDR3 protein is CASSPYGGALYF. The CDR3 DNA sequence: TGTGCCAGCAGCCCCTACGGAGGCGCGTTATACTTC.

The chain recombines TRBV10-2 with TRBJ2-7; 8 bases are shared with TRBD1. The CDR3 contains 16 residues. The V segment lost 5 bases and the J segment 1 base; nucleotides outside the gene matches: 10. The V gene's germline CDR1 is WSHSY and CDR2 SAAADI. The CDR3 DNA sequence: TGCGCCAGCAGTAACTCGACAGGGGCCCCTTCCTACGAGCAGTACTTC. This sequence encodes CASSNSTGAPSYEQYF.

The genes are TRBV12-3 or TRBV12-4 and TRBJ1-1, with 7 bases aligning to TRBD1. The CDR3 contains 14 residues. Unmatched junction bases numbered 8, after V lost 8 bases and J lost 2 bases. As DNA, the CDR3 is TGTGCCAGCGTACTAACAGGGGCTAACACTGAAGCTTTCTTT. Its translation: CASVLTGANTEAFF.

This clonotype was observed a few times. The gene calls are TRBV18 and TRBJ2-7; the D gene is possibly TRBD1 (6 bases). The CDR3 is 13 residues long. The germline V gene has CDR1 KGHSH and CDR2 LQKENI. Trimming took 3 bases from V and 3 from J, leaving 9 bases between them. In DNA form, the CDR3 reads TGTGCCAGCTCACCTGGACAGATCTACGAGCAGTACGTC. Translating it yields CASSPGQIYEQYV.

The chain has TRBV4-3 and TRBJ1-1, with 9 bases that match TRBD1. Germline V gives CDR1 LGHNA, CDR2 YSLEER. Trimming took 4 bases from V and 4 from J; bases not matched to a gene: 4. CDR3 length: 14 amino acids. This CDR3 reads CASSPDRGTTEAFF. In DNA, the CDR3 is TGCGCCAGCAGCCCCGACAGGGGGACCACTGAAGCTTTCTTT.

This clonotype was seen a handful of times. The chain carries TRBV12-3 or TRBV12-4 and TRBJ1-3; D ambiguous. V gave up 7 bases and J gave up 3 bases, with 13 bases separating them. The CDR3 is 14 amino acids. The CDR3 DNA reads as TGTGCCAGCATAGAAGGGCTGAGTGGAAACACCATATATTTT. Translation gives CASIEGLSGNTIYF.

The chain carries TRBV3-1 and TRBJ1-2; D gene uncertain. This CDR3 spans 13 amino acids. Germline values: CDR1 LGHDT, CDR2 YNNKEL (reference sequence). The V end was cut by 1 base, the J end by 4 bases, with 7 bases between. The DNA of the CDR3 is TGTGCCAGCAGCCAAGGGCGCGCCTATGGCTACACCTTC. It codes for CASSQGRAYGYTF. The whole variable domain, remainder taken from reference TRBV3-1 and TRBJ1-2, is DTAVSQTPKYLVTQMGNDKSIKCEQNLGHDTMYWYKQDSKKFLKIMFSYNNKELIINETVPNRFSPKSPDKAHLNLHINSLELGDSAVYFCASSQGRAYGYTFGSGTRLTVV.